Below are 25 T cell receptor beta chains sequenced from a single sample in a study of T cell repertoires in cytomegalovirus infection. TCRdb recomputed calls from the reads with MiXCR, one row per CDR3 protein. The data show hundreds of thousands of distinct CDR3 sequences, about 33% seen once. The material sequenced was PBMCs. The source of these receptors is a human donor in good health (CMV status not recorded). Some clones in this sample may be carry-over from other donors' samples.

J is TRBJ2-1 and V is TRBV19, with a weak D call TRBD1 (6 bases). Per the germline V gene, CDR1 is LNHDA and CDR2 is SQIVND (reference sequence). There are 15 residues in the CDR3. V gave up 3 bases and J gave up 4 bases, with 13 bases separating them. CDR3: CASSISRQVYNEQFF. The CDR3 DNA is TGTGCCAGTAGTATCTCGAGACAGGTGTACAATGAGCAGTTCTTC.

The chain couples TRBV7-4 to TRBJ2-5, with D uncertain. The CDR3 has 14 amino acids. Trimming stripped 1 base from V and 5 bases from J, with 11 bases between. The germline V gene encodes CDR1 SGHVT and CDR2 SQSDAQ. The CDR3, as DNA: TGTGCCAGCAGCTTAGACGTTCAAAGGGAGACCCAGTACTTC. Protein sequence: CASSLDVQRETQYF. Combining the CDR3 with reference TRBV7-4 and TRBJ2-5 gives the whole variable domain GAGVSQSPRYKVAKRGRDVALRCDSISGHVTLYWYRQTLGQGSEVLTYSQSDAQRDKSGRPSGRFSAERPERSVSTLKIQRTEQGDSAVYLCASSLDVQRETQYFGPGTRLLVL.

This chain joins TRBV2 and TRBJ2-7, with 9 bases fitting TRBD1. Germline loops: CDR1 SNHLY, CDR2 FYNNEI. With V trimmed by 0 bases and J by 7 bases, 7 bases remained unmatched. The CDR3 length is 15 residues. The CDR3 here is CASSEAPGTGREQYF. CDR3 in DNA: TGTGCCAGCAGTGAAGCGCCAGGGACAGGGCGAGAGCAGTACTTC.

The CDR3 is CASSTYHWTDYSNQPQHF. CDR3 nucleotide sequence: TGTGCCAGTAGCACATACCATTGGACAGATTATAGCAATCAGCCCCAGCATTTT. The V gene is TRBV19, the J gene TRBJ1-5; maybe TRBD1 (6 bases). Looked up from germline, CDR1 is LNHDA and CDR2 is SQIVND (reference sequence). V was clipped by 6 bases and J by 0 bases, with 21 bases between them. There are 18 residues in the CDR3.

The rearrangement uses TRBV12-5 and TRBJ2-1; D is perhaps TRBD1 (5 bases). V lost 2 bases, J lost 3 bases, and 14 bases lay in between. The CDR3 length is 16 residues. Germline CDR1 LGHNT, CDR2 FRNRAP. The CDR3 region is CASGLMQGPGYNEQFF. In DNA, the CDR3 is TGTGCTAGTGGTTTGATGCAGGGTCCCGGCTACAATGAGCAGTTCTTC.

The genes are TRBV3-1 and TRBJ2-5, with a weak D call TRBD2 (7 bases). Trimming took off 3 bases at V and 8 bases at J, with 19 bases between the two ends. Germline V CDR1 and CDR2: LGHDT, YNNKEL (reference sequence). This CDR3 is built from 15 residues. Here the CDR3 DNA reads TGTGCCAGCAGCCACGGGGGGCTAGATTACGATACCCAGTACTTC. Translating gives CASSHGGLDYDTQYF.

About this clonotype: Germline is not matched at one junction end, which may reflect a read error. V is TRBV7-6 and J is TRBJ1-1; 7 bases fit TRBD1. Germline CDR1 is SGHVS and CDR2 is FNYEAQ. The CDR3 length is 15 residues. The CDR3 bases are TGTGCCAGCAGCGCGGCTGGGACAGAGGTTCCGGAAGATTTCTTT. Amino acid sequence: CASSAAGTEVPEDFF.

This clonotype was counted only a few times. CDR3 nucleotide sequence: TGTGCCAGCACTAAGACCCCCCAAGGGCAGCCCCAGCATTTT. This translates into CASTKTPQGQPQHF. V gene TRBV28 combines with J gene TRBJ1-5; D is unresolved. Germline V gives CDR1 MDHEN, CDR2 SYDVKM. This CDR3 contains 14 residues. V lost 7 bases and J lost 7, with 17 bases in between. Full variable domain (rest looked up from reference TRBV28 and TRBJ1-5): DVKVTQSSRYLVKRTGEKVFLECVQDMDHENMFWYRQDPGLGLRLIYFSYDVKMKEKGDIPEGYSVSREKKERFSLILESASTNQTSMYLCASTKTPQGQPQHFGDGTRLSIL.

This rearrangement joins TRBV12-3 or TRBV12-4 to TRBJ2-2; 15 nucleotides align to TRBD2. The CDR3 spans 18 residues. Trimming cost V 6 bases and J 0 bases; bases outside gene matches: 5. The CDR3 protein is CASSRTSGGVTNTGELFF. The CDR3 nucleotides read TGTGCCAGCAGCCGGACTAGCGGGGGGGTCACGAACACCGGGGAGCTGTTTTTT.

This clonotype was seen more than once but under ten times. The chain joins TRBV20-1 to TRBJ1-3, with 7 bases lining up with TRBD1. Germline CDR1 DFQATT, CDR2 SNEGSKA (reference sequence). CDR3 length: 18 residues. The junction had 14 bases not matched to a gene; V was cut back by 3 bases and J by 0 bases. CDR3 DNA sequence: TGCAGTGCTAGCCAGGACAGGCCAAATCCCTCCTCTGGAAACACCATATATTTT. As protein: CSASQDRPNPSSGNTIYF.

As concerns this clonotype: A single base separates this from a much larger clone, so it may be a read error. The CDR3 DNA sequence: TGTGCCAGCAGCTTAGTGGACACAAATAATTCACCCCTCCACTTT. Protein: CASSLVDTNNSPLHF. This chain joins TRBV7-2 and TRBJ1-6; weak D call: TRBD1 (5 bases). Germline-derived CDR1 and CDR2 are SGHTA and FQGNSA. Trimming shortened V by 1 base and J by 5 bases, and 9 bases separated the two germline ends. The CDR3 is 15 amino acids.

With regard to this clonotype: This sequence may be a read error, since a much larger clone differs from it by one base. J is TRBJ2-7 and V is TRBV5-4; D is ambiguous. The V gene's germline CDR1 is SGHNT and CDR2 YYREEE (reference sequence). CDR3 length: 13 amino acids. Deletions cut 4 bases from V and 3 bases from J, with 11 bases between. The CDR3 DNA follows: TGTGCCAGCAGCCCCCGGACCAACTACGAGCAGTACTTC. Protein product: CASSPRTNYEQYF. The full variable domain, with the rest looked up from reference TRBV5-4 and TRBJ2-7, is ETGVTQSPTHLIKTRGQQVTLRCSSQSGHNTVSWYQQALGQGPQFIFQYYREEENGRGNFPPRFSGLQFPNYSSELNVNALELDDSALYLCASSPRTNYEQYFGPGTRLTVT.

The V gene is TRBV6-2 or TRBV6-3, the J gene TRBJ2-1; 11 nucleotides align to TRBD2. Germline loops: CDR1 MNHEY, CDR2 SVGEGT. Germline trimming cut 0 bases from V and 4 bases from J; bases unmatched to any gene: 11. This CDR3 has 19 residues. This chain's CDR3 is CASSYSANPGTSGYNEQFF. The CDR3, as DNA: TGTGCCAGCAGTTACTCGGCAAACCCCGGGACTAGCGGTTACAATGAGCAGTTCTTC.

This rearrangement joins TRBV11-2 to TRBJ2-3; a weak D match, TRBD2 (5 bases). Germline-derived CDR1 and CDR2 are SGHAT and FQNNGV. Trimming took off 4 bases at V and 0 bases at J, with 11 bases between the two ends. The CDR3 runs 15 residues. CDR3 bases: TGTGCCAGCAGCTGGGGAAGCGGTAGCACAGATACGCAGTATTTT. Translating gives CASSWGSGSTDTQYF.

The chain links TRBV7-3 to TRBJ2-2, with TRBD1 matching over 9 bases. The length of the CDR3 is 15 residues. J was trimmed by 12 bases and V by 5 bases; bases with no gene match: 13. Germline V gives CDR1 SGHTA, CDR2 FQGTGA. For the CDR3, the DNA is TGTGCCAGCAGCGTTACAGGGGGCGCTGTTCAAAAGCTGTTTTTT. Its protein is CASSVTGGAVQKLFF.

A remark on this clonotype: Here the CDR3 omits its conserved ending phenylalanine or tryptophan, so a read error is the likely source. The chain employs TRBV11-2 and TRBJ2-1; D may match TRBD1 or TRBD2 (6 bases each). V dropped 5 bases and J dropped 5 bases, with 16 bases sitting between them. Germline CDR1 SGHAT, CDR2 FQNNGV. This CDR3 spans 15 amino acids. CDR3 amino acids: CASSQGLAQNNEQFL. CDR3 nucleotides: TGTGCCAGCAGCCAGGGGCTAGCGCAAAACAATGAGCAGTTCTTA.

V usage is TRBV12-5 and J usage is TRBJ1-1; D gene ambiguous. CDR3 size: 12 residues. Trimming stripped 3 bases from V and 8 bases from J, with 10 bases between. CDR1 and CDR2 (germline): LGHNT, FRNRAP. This CDR3 is CASGFPAAEAFF. CDR3 DNA: TGTGCTAGTGGTTTCCCGGCGGCAGAAGCTTTCTTT.

The rearrangement links TRBV15 to TRBJ1-5, with no clear D. Germline CDR1 is LNHNV and CDR2 is YYDKDF (reference sequence). The CDR3 loop spans 15 amino acids. The ends were cut back, 1 base at V and 2 bases at J, with 9 bases in the middle. The CDR3 DNA follows: TGTGCCACCAGCAGAGTCGGCGTTGGCAATCAGCCCCAGCATTTT. Protein: CATSRVGVGNQPQHF.

This clonotype has a count of ten or more. The chain employs TRBV7-8 and TRBJ2-7; 7 bases match TRBD1. The germline CDR1 and CDR2 sequences are SGHVS and FQNEAQ. The CDR3 length is 14 residues. V was clipped by 11 bases and J by 1 base; unmatched bases: 11. The CDR3 DNA reads TGTGCCTGCTCCCGGGACAGTCTTTCCTACGAGCAGTACTTC. It specifies CACSRDSLSYEQYF.

The V gene is TRBV5-4, the J gene TRBJ2-7, with D tentatively TRBD1 (7 bases). Germline V CDR1 and CDR2: SGHNT, YYREEE (reference sequence). CDR3 length equals 14 residues. Trimming took off 2 bases at V and 5 bases at J, with 14 bases between the two ends. The CDR3 is CASSLGGRRDEQYF. The CDR3 region has the DNA TGTGCCAGCAGCTTAGGGGGCCGGAGGGACGAGCAGTACTTC.

This clonotype was observed many times. The CDR3 region has the DNA TGTGCCAGCAGTGAATTTAACTATGGCTACACCTTC. Its translation is CASSEFNYGYTF. The chain combines TRBV6-1 with TRBJ1-2, with D hard to call. This CDR3 region has 12 residues. Trimming left V 2 bases short and J 1 base short, with 2 bases between. CDR1 MNHNS and CDR2 SASEGT come from the germline V gene.

This clonotype was detected a few times. The chain joins TRBV5-6 to TRBJ2-1; 9 nucleotides match TRBD1. Germline lookup yields CDR1 SGHDT and CDR2 YYEEEE. J gave up 4 bases and V 5 bases, and 7 bases lay outside the gene matches. The CDR3 runs to 15 residues. The CDR3 DNA sequence: TGTGCCAGCAGTAAGGGGGGACAGGGTTACAATGAGCAGTTCTTC. This encodes CASSKGGQGYNEQFF.

This chain uses TRBV10-2 with TRBJ2-5; possibly TRBD2 for D (5 bases). The CDR3 spans 12 residues. The V gene lost 5 bases and the J gene lost 5 bases, with 9 bases spanning the gap. CDR1 and CDR2 (germline): WSHSY, SAAADI. The CDR3 reads CASSRDSETQYF. The CDR3 DNA sequence: TGCGCCAGCAGTCGGGATAGTGAGACCCAGTACTTC.

V and J are TRBV5-6 and TRBJ1-1; 10 bases agree with TRBD1. Germline trimming cut 4 bases from V and 3 bases from J; bases unmatched to any gene: 9. The length of the CDR3 is 16 residues. Per germline, CDR1 SGHDT and CDR2 YYEEEE. The CDR3 here is CASSAGQGIGHTEAFF. CDR3 bases: TGTGCCAGCAGCGCGGGACAGGGGATCGGACACACTGAAGCTTTCTTT.

This clonotype was seen only a few times. The chain's CDR3 is CASRTGLVDEQYF. For the CDR3, the DNA is TGCGCCAGTCGGACGGGACTAGTGGACGAGCAGTACTTC. The chain combines TRBV5-1 with TRBJ2-7; 8 nucleotides align to TRBD2. With V trimmed by 8 bases and J by 5 bases, 9 bases remained unmatched. CDR1 is SGHRS, CDR2 YFSETQ, per germline. The CDR3 runs to 13 residues.